This TCR beta chain was captured by sequencing in a study of T cell responses to AZD1222 COVID-19 vaccine. Whole-study results and caveats: There were mostly white British donors and more females than males, and clonal diversity was possibly underestimated. Variant regions that are unmutated are reportedly the target of nearly half of spike-specific TCRs.

In the case of this clone: Its target is unknown.

Assay: immunoSEQ multiplex PCR; the TCRdb copy retains only in-frame clones and omits some. In the table there are 140,000 to 150,000 clones, around 92% of which are singletons. Researchers grouped second doses given at about 4 or about 12 weeks into one pool. The source material was peripheral blood, sampled 28 days after the second AZD1222 dose. The sequence came from an adult who received the AZD1222 COVID-19 vaccine.

CDR3 coding DNA: TGTGCCAGTAGTATTGATTGGCGTGAGAATCAGCCCCAGCATTTT. This translates into CASSIDWRENQPQHF. The chain recombines TRBV19 with TRBJ1-5; D remains unclear. The CDR3 runs to 15 residues. Trimming removed 3 bases from V and 4 bases from J, with 13 bases in between. CDR1 and CDR2 (germline): LNHDA, SQIVND (reference sequence).